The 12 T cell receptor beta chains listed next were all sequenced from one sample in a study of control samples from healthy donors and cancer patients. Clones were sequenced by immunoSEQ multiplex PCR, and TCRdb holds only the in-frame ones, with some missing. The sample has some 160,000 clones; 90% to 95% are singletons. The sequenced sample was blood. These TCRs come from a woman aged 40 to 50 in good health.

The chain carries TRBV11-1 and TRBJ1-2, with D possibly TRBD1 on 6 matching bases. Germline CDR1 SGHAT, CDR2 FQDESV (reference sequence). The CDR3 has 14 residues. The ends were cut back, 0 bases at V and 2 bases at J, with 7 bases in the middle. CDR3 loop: CASSLARGNYGYTF. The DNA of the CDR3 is TGTGCCAGCAGCTTAGCAAGGGGGAACTATGGCTACACCTTC.

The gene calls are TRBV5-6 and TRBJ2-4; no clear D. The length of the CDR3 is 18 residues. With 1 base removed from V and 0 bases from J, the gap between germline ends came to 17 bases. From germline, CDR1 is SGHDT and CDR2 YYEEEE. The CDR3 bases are TGTGCCAGCAGCTTGAAAGTATCGGCAGATATAGCCAAAAACATTCAGTACTTC. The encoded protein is CASSLKVSADIAKNIQYF.

CDR3 sequence reads: CASSRSGTGNTIYF. CDR3 coding DNA: TGTGCCAGCAGCCGCTCAGGGACTGGAAACACCATATATTTT. The chain is built from TRBV11-2 and TRBJ1-3, with a tentative D call TRBD1 (5 bases). In germline, CDR1 is SGHAT, CDR2 FQNNGV. The CDR3 sequence is 14 residues long. The V end was cut by 5 bases, the J end by 2 bases, with 10 bases between.

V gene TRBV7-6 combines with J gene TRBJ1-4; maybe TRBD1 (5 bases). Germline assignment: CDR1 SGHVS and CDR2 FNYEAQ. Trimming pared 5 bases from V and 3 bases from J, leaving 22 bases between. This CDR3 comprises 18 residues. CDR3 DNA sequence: TGTGCCAGCAGCCGGGGCAGGGTGTTGCCCTTGGCTAATGAAAAACTGTTTTTT. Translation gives CASSRGRVLPLANEKLFF.

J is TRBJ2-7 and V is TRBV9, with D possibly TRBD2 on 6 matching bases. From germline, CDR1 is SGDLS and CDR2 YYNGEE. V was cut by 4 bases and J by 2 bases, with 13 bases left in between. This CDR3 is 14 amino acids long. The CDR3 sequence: CASSPWDSTYEQYF. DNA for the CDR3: TGTGCCAGCAGCCCCTGGGACTCTACCTACGAGCAGTACTTC.

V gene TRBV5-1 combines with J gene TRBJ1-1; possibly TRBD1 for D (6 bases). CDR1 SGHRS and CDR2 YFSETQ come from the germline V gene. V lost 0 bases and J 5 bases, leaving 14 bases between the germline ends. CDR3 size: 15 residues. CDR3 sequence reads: CASSLGGTRGTEAFF. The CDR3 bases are TGCGCCAGCAGCTTGGGAGGGACCAGGGGTACTGAAGCTTTCTTT.

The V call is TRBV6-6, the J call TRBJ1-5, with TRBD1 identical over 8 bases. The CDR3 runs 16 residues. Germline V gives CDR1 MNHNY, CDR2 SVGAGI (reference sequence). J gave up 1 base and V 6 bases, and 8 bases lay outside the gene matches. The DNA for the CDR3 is TGTGCCAGCAGCGACAGGGGAATGAGAAGCAATCAGCCCCAGCATTTT. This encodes CASSDRGMRSNQPQHF.

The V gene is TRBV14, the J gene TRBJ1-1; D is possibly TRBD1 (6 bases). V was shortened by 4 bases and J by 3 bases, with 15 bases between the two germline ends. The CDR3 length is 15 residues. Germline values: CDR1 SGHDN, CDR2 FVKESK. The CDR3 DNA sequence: TGTGCCAGCAGCCCGTCCGGGACATACTACACTGAAGCTTTCTTT. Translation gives CASSPSGTYYTEAFF. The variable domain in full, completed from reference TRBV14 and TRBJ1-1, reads EAGVTQFPSHSVIEKGQTVTLRCDPISGHDNLYWYRRVMGKEIKFLLHFVKESKQDESGMPNNRFLAERTGGTYSTLKVQPAELEDSGVYFCASSPSGTYYTEAFFGQGTRLTVV.

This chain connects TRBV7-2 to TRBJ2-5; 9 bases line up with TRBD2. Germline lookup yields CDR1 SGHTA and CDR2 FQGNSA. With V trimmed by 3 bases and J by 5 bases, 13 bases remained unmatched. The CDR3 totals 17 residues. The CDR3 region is CASSLGLGTSSFETQYF. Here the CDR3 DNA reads TGTGCCAGCAGCTTGGGTCTTGGGACTAGCTCTTTCGAGACCCAGTACTTC.

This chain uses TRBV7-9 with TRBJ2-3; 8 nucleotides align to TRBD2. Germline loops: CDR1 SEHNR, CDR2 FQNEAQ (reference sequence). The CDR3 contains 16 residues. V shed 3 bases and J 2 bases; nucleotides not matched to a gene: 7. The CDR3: CASSFELAEPTDTQYF. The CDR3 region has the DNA TGTGCCAGCAGCTTCGAACTAGCGGAGCCCACAGATACGCAGTATTTT.

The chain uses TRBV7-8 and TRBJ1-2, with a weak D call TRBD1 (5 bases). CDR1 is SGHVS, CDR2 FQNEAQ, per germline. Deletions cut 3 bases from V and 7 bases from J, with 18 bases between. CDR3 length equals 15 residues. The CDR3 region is CASSFPGTTGSGYTF. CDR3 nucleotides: TGTGCCAGCAGCTTTCCTGGGACGACGGGCTCTGGCTACACCTTC.

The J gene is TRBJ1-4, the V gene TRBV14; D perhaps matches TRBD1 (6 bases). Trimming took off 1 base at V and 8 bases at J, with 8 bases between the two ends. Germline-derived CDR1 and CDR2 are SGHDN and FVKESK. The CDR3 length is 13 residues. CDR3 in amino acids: CASSQVRGEKLFF. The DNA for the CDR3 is TGTGCCAGCAGCCAAGTAAGGGGGGAAAAACTGTTTTTT.